Below are 14 T cell receptor beta chains sequenced from a single sample in a study of blood T cells in healthy people across ages. Together with a sample-barcoded 5' primer, a J-beta primer mix was included in a second PCR lasting roughly 6 to 12 cycles. In TCRdb, the 5' RACE reads were re-called with MiXCR into one record per CDR3 protein. This sample has 700,000 or so distinct CDR3 sequences, with 22% found just once. The sample consisted of blood. All receptors derive from a man aged 65 to 85 in good health.

This sequence joins TRBV6-4 and TRBJ2-1, with D perhaps being TRBD1 or TRBD2 (6 bases each). The V gene's germline CDR1 is MRHNA and CDR2 SNTAGT. V was pared by 11 bases and J by 0 bases, with 20 bases between. The CDR3 contains 16 residues. CDR3 DNA sequence: TGTGCCTCTAGGAGGGACACGGGGTCCTCCTACAATGAGCAGTTCTTC. Its protein product is CASRRDTGSSYNEQFF.

This clonotype was counted at least ten times. This chain connects TRBV5-1 to TRBJ2-5; D ambiguous. The V gene lost 0 bases and the J gene lost 4 bases, with 10 bases spanning the gap. The length of the CDR3 is 14 residues. CDR1 is SGHRS and CDR2 is YFSETQ in the germline V gene. This CDR3 is CASSLERPLETQYF. Written as DNA, the CDR3 is TGCGCCAGCAGCTTGGAACGGCCTCTAGAGACCCAGTACTTC.

The rearrangement links TRBV7-2 to TRBJ1-1; no clear D. This CDR3 comprises 14 residues. Trimming took off 1 base at V and 5 bases at J, with 11 bases between the two ends. CDR1 SGHTA and CDR2 FQGNSA come from the germline V gene. The CDR3 bases are TGTGCCAGCAGCTTAGGAAGCCAGCCTACTGAAGCTTTCTTT. It encodes CASSLGSQPTEAFF.

The chain couples TRBV6-6 to TRBJ2-3, with D tentatively TRBD1 or TRBD2 (6 bases each). CDR1 is MNHNY and CDR2 is SVGAGI in the germline V gene (reference sequence). The CDR3 consists of 16 residues. V shed 0 bases and J shed 2 bases, with 12 bases lying between them. The CDR3 bases are TGTGCCAGCAGTTACTCGGGGGGCCCAAACACAGATACGCAGTATTTT. This encodes CASSYSGGPNTDTQYF.

The chain has TRBV12-3 or TRBV12-4 and TRBJ2-5, with 10 bases identical to TRBD2. The J call is uncertain, as TRBJ2-7 better fits the DNA end. The CDR3 runs to 16 residues. CDR3 residues: CASSTPRTSGLYEQYF. The CDR3 nucleotides read TGTGCCAGCAGTACTCCCCGGACTAGCGGCCTCTACGAGCAGTACTTC.

This clonotype was detected ten times or more. The chain recombines TRBV4-2 with TRBJ1-2; unclear D gene. CDR1 is LGHNA, CDR2 YNFKEQ, per germline. Trimming removed 4 bases at V and 6 bases at J, with 15 bases between. The CDR3 covers 14 residues. The CDR3 spells CASSPSRVEDGYTF. The CDR3 nucleotides are TGTGCCAGCAGCCCCAGTCGGGTAGAAGATGGCTACACCTTC.

A word on this clonotype: A read error is possible here, since a much larger clone lies one base away. The V gene is TRBV28, the J gene TRBJ2-5; the match to TRBD2 covers 14 bases. The J call is doubtful: the DNA matches TRBJ2-1 better. This CDR3 is built from 20 residues. In germline, CDR1 is MDHEN, CDR2 SYDVKM. CDR3 DNA: TGTGCCAGCAGGAAACCAGGACTAGCGGGGGGCACTGGTTTCTTCCATGGGCAGTTCTTC. Translating gives CASRKPGLAGGTGFFHGQFF.

The V and J genes are TRBV20-1 and TRBJ2-3; D is ambiguous. The V and J ends lost 3 bases and 3 bases respectively, with 7 bases between them. The CDR3 loop spans 12 amino acids. Germline V lookup: CDR1 DFQATT, CDR2 SNEGSKA (reference sequence). For the CDR3, the DNA is TGCAGTGCTAGTCCCCAGACAGATACGCAGTATTTT. This gives the protein CSASPQTDTQYF.

The chain combines TRBV5-1 with TRBJ2-7; D might be TRBD1 (6 bases). There are 15 residues in the CDR3. Germline lookup yields CDR1 SGHRS and CDR2 YFSETQ. Between the trimmed V and J ends, which lost 4 bases and 5 bases, there was a span of 19 bases. This CDR3 reads CASSLVYRDPHEQYV. The DNA of the CDR3 is TGCGCCAGCAGCCTCGTTTACAGGGATCCCCACGAGCAGTACGTC.

The V and J genes are TRBV11-2 and TRBJ1-6; a possible D gene is TRBD1 (6 bases). Trimming left V 3 bases short and J 8 bases short, with 11 bases between. CDR1 is SGHAT and CDR2 is FQNNGV in the germline V gene. The CDR3 covers 14 residues. This CDR3 is CASSFGRGHSPLHF. The CDR3 nucleotides read TGTGCCAGCAGCTTCGGCAGGGGTCATTCACCCCTCCACTTT.

The chain has TRBV9 and TRBJ1-2, with D possibly being TRBD1 (5 bases). The CDR3 extends over 13 amino acids. V was pared by 3 bases and J by 7 bases, with 13 bases between. Germline V gene lookup returns CDR1 SGDLS and CDR2 YYNGEE. CDR3 DNA: TGTGCCAGCAGCGGTCCGTGGGGCGGTGGCTACACCTTC. Protein product: CASSGPWGGGYTF.

The rearrangement joins TRBV7-9 to TRBJ2-3, with D unclear. This CDR3 is 17 amino acids long. Germline lookup yields CDR1 SEHNR and CDR2 FQNEAQ (reference sequence). The germline V and J ends were trimmed by 1 base and 4 bases, with 18 bases remaining between them. This CDR3 is CASSLGIAVSTADTQYF. The CDR3 region has the DNA TGTGCCAGCAGCTTAGGCATAGCAGTGTCAACAGCAGATACGCAGTATTTT.

The V gene is TRBV6-5, the J gene TRBJ1-1; 9 bases fit TRBD1. CDR1 is MNHEY, CDR2 SVGAGI, per germline. The CDR3 is 14 residues long. The ends lost 7 bases at V and 5 bases at J; junction bases unmatched: 8. CDR3 coding DNA: TGTGCCAGCACCTTGACAGGGGGAGAAACTGAAGCTTTCTTT. Its translation is CASTLTGGETEAFF.

The chain joins TRBV3-1 to TRBJ2-7, with TRBD2 identical over 10 bases. The germline gives CDR1 LGHDT, CDR2 YNNKEL (reference sequence). Trimming took 2 bases from V and 2 from J; bases not matched to a gene: 3. This CDR3 is 15 amino acids long. Written as DNA, the CDR3 is TGTGCCAGCAGCCAAACCGGGACTAGCGCCTACGAGCAGTACTTC. It yields the protein CASSQTGTSAYEQYF.